This record concerns one T cell receptor beta chain sequence. The data derive from a study of blood T cell repertoires in COVID-19. Overall study context: Acute and convalescent COVID-19 samples came from the United States, Italy and Spain. PBMCs, B-cell-depleted T cells, or T cells were the source of the cDNA or gDNA that made up the material.

Participants were aged 18 to 89 years, lived in around 25 US areas, and enrolled virtually. The germline CDR1 and CDR2 sequences are MNHEY and SVGAGI. The CDR3 contains 15 residues. With 7 bases removed from V and 5 bases from J, the gap between germline ends came to 15 bases. Libraries were prepared by immunoSEQ multiplex PCR; TCRdb keeps only in-frame clonotypes and omits some of them. There are 210,000 or so clones in the sample; more than 70% occur only once, and 4.3% lies in the top ten. Sequencing was carried out using PBMCs or T cells enriched from blood (not recorded which). This chain uses TRBV6-5 with TRBJ1-6; tentative D call: TRBD1 (5 bases). This clonotype was obtained from a man between 25 and 39 years old with acute COVID-19. The CDR3: CASTGLRRDNSPLHF. In nucleotides, the CDR3 is TGTGCCAGCACGGGACTACGCAGGGATAATTCACCCCTCCACTTT.